This T cell receptor (beta chain) was sequenced for a study of metastatic and nonmetastatic thyroid tumors. Study outcomes and limitations: Across blood and tumor, TCR beta diversity in malignant thyroid tumors was reportedly significantly higher than in benign nodules.

The V gene's germline CDR1 is SGHRS and CDR2 YFSETQ. The CDR3 spans 13 residues. The V and J ends lost 3 bases and 4 bases respectively, with 8 bases between them. Thyroid surgery was performed in patients who had received no treatment beforehand. Worth noting for this clone: Antigen: not known.

TCRdb reprocessed the PCR reads via MiXCR. The top ten clones hold just under 30% of a sample with over 6,500 clones, less than 30% of them seen once. This clonotype was obtained from a female donor with papillary thyroid cancer or a benign thyroid nodule (not recorded which). Some clones in this sample may be carry-over from other donors' samples. Sequences were obtained from tumor tissue. The J gene is TRBJ2-1, the V gene TRBV5-1, with a tentative D call TRBD1 (5 bases). The CDR3: CASSWTPYNEQFF. The CDR3 DNA is TGCGCCAGCAGCTGGACACCTTACAATGAGCAGTTCTTC.